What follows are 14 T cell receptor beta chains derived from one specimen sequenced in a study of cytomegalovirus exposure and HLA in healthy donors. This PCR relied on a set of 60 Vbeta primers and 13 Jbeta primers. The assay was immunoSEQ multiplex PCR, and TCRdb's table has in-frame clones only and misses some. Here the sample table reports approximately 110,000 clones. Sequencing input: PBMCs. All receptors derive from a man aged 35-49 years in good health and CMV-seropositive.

For the CDR3, the DNA is TGCGCCAGCAGCTTGGCCGGGTTAGGGAGTTCAGATACGCAGTATTTT. Its translation is CASSLAGLGSSDTQYF. V usage is TRBV5-1 and J usage is TRBJ2-3, with D possibly TRBD2 on 5 matching bases. With 0 bases removed from V and 4 bases from J, the gap between germline ends came to 15 bases. The germline V gene encodes CDR1 SGHRS and CDR2 YFSETQ. CDR3 size: 16 residues. Filled out from reference TRBV5-1 and TRBJ2-3, the complete variable domain reads KAGVTQTPRYLIKTRGQQVTLSCSPISGHRSVSWYQQTPGQGLQFLFEYFSETQRNKGNFPGRFSGRQFSNSRSEMNVSTLELGDSALYLCASSLAGLGSSDTQYFGPGTRLTVL.

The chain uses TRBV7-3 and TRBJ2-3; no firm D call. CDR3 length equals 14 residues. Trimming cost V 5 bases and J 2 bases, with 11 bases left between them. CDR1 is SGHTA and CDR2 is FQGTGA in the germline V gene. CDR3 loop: CASSQETYTDTQYF. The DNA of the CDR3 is TGTGCCAGCAGCCAAGAGACTTACACAGATACGCAGTATTTT. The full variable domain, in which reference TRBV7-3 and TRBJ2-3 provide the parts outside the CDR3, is GAGVSQTPSNKVTEKGKYVELRCDPISGHTALYWYRQSLGQGPEFLIYFQGTGAADDSGLPNDRFFAVRPEGSVSTLKIQRTERGDSAVYLCASSQETYTDTQYFGPGTRLTVL.

This chain's CDR3 is CASSPREGYNQPQHF. The CDR3 region has the DNA TGTGCCAGCAGCCCAAGGGAGGGGTACAATCAGCCCCAGCATTTT. The chain uses TRBV7-6 and TRBJ1-5; D perhaps matches TRBD1 (5 bases). The germline gives CDR1 SGHVS, CDR2 FNYEAQ. The CDR3 has 15 residues. The V gene lost 5 bases and the J gene lost 3 bases, with 14 bases spanning the gap.

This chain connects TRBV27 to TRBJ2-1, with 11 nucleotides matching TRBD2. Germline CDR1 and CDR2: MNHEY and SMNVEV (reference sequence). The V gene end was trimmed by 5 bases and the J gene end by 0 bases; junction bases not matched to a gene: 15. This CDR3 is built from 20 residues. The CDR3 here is CASSPRLTSGTKSSYNEQFF. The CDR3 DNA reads TGTGCCAGCAGTCCAAGGCTGACTAGCGGGACAAAGAGCTCCTACAATGAGCAGTTCTTC.

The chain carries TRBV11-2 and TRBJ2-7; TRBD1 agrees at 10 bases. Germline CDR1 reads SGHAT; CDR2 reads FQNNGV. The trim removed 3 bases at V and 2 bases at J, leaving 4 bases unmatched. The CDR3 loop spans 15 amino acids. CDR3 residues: CASSFPGQGAYEQYF. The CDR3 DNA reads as TGTGCCAGCAGCTTTCCCGGACAGGGGGCCTACGAGCAGTACTTC.

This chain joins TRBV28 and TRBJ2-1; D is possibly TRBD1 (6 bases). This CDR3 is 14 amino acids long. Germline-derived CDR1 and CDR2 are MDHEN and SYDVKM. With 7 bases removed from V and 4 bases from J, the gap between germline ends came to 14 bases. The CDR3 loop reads CASKGTSFYNEQFF. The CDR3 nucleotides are TGTGCCAGCAAGGGGACATCTTTTTACAATGAGCAGTTCTTC.

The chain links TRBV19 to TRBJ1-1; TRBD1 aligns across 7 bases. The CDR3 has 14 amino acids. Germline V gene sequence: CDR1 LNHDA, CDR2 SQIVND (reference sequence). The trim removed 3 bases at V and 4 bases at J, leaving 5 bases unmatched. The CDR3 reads CASSMGRGATEAFF. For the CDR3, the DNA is TGTGCCAGTAGTATGGGCAGGGGGGCCACTGAAGCTTTCTTT.

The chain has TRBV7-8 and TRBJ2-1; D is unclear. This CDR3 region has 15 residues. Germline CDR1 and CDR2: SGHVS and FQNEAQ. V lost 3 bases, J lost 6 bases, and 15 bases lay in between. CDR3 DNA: TGTGCCAGCAGCTTGCAATCCACCGGTCGCAATGAGCAGTTCTTC. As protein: CASSLQSTGRNEQFF.

CDR3 protein: CASNLAGVIDTQYF. Here the CDR3 DNA reads TGCGCCAGCAACCTAGCGGGAGTTATAGATACGCAGTATTTT. The rearrangement links TRBV10-2 to TRBJ2-3; 10 bases are shared with TRBD2. V shed 7 bases and J 5 bases; nucleotides not matched to a gene: 6. Germline CDR1 and CDR2: WSHSY and SAAADI. The CDR3 runs 14 residues.

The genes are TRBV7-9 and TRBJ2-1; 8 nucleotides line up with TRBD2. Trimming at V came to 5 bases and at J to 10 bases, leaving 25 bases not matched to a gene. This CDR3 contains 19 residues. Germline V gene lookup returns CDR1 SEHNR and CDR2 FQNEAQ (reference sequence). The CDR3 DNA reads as TGTGCCAGCAGCAATACCCTCGGGGGGCTAGCGGGCGGGGGCAGGGAGCAGTTCTTC. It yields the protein CASSNTLGGLAGGGREQFF.

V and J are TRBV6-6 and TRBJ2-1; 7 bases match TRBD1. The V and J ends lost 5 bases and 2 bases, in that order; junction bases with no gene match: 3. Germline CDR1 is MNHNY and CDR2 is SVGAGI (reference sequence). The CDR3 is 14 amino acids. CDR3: CASSPGQAYNEQFF. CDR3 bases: TGTGCCAGCAGTCCTGGACAGGCCTACAATGAGCAGTTCTTC.

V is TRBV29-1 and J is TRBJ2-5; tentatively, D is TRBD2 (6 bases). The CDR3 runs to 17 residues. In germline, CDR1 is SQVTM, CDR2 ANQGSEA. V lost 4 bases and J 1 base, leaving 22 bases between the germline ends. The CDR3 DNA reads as TGCAGCGTTGGGGGGGTTAGGACTCAGGGCTTCCAAGAGACCCAGTACTTC. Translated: CSVGGVRTQGFQETQYF.

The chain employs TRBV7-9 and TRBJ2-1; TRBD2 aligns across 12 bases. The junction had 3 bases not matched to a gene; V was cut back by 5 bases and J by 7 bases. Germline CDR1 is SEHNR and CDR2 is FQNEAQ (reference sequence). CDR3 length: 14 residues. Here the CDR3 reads CASSTGLAGNEQFF. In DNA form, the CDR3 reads TGTGCCAGCAGCACCGGACTAGCGGGAAATGAGCAGTTCTTC.

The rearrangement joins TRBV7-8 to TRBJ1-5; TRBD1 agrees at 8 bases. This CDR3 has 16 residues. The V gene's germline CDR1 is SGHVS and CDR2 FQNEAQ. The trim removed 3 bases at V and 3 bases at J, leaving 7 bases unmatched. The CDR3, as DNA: TGTGCCAGCAGCTTGACCCGGGACAGGATCAATCAGCCCCAGCATTTT. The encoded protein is CASSLTRDRINQPQHF.